The entry below describes one TCR beta chain. Germline lookup yields CDR1 SNHLY and CDR2 FYNNEI. The CDR3 runs to 15 residues. V shed 0 bases and J shed 11 bases, with 19 bases lying between them. These data are taken from a study of blood T cell repertoires in COVID-19. Study in general: Acute and convalescent COVID-19 specimens originated in the United States, Italy and Spain. From T cells, B-cell-depleted T cells, or PBMCs came the material, which was cDNA or gDNA.

Per the original methods: Nucleated cell counts were estimated from reference gene primer amplification. Profiling relied on immunoSEQ multiplex PCR, and the TCRdb table lists in-frame clones only, not all of them. V and J calls and clone size are as listed in that table; D and trimming were resolved from the DNA. The data contain 140,000 to 150,000 clones, about four fifths of them singletons. Residents of approximately 25 US areas, aged about 18 to 89 years, made up the participants. The TCR originated in a woman aged 45 to 65 with acute COVID-19. The sample consisted of PBMCs or T cells enriched from blood (not recorded which). The rearrangement uses TRBV2 and TRBJ1-2, with D hard to call. The CDR3 nucleotides read TGTGCCAGCAGTGAAGCACCACAGTATATATGGTGGTACACCTTC. It is translated as CASSEAPQYIWWYTF. The full variable domain, its missing parts supplied by reference TRBV2 and TRBJ1-2, is EPEVTQTPSHQVTQMGQEVILRCVPISNHLYFYWYRQILGQKVEFLVSFYNNEISEKSEIFDDQFSVERPDGSNFTLKIRSTKLEDSAMYFCASSEAPQYIWWYTFGSGTRLTVV.